The 11 T cell receptor beta chains presented below share a single source sample, sequenced in a study of cytomegalovirus exposure and HLA in healthy donors. With 60 Vbeta and 13 Jbeta primers, the PCR was carried out. Sequencing used immunoSEQ multiplex PCR; TCRdb keeps in-frame clones, though not all of them. The sample consists of 150,000 or so clones, 65% to 75% of them appearing once. The specimen sequenced was PBMCs. These receptors were collected from a man aged 25-45 years in good health and CMV-seronegative.

A few counts support this clone. The CDR3, as DNA: TGTGCCAGTAGGAATATTGGCCCCTACAATGAGCAGTTCTTC. It yields the protein CASRNIGPYNEQFF. The genes are TRBV19 and TRBJ2-1; unclear D gene. The ends were cut back, 6 bases at V and 2 bases at J, with 11 bases in the middle. There are 14 residues in the CDR3. CDR1 LNHDA and CDR2 SQIVND come from the germline V gene (reference sequence).

The V gene is TRBV19, the J gene TRBJ2-5; D is possibly TRBD2 (6 bases). This CDR3 is 13 amino acids long. From germline, CDR1 is LNHDA and CDR2 SQIVND (reference sequence). V lost 5 bases to trimming and J lost 5 bases, with 12 bases between them. Written as DNA, the CDR3 is TGTGCCAGTAGTTTAGCGGCGGTCGAGACCCAGTACTTC. It yields the protein CASSLAAVETQYF. Using reference TRBV19 and TRBJ2-5 for the parts outside the CDR3, the full variable domain is DGGITQSPKYLFRKEGQNVTLSCEQNLNHDAMYWYRQDPGQGLRLIYYSQIVNDFQKGDIAEGYSVSREKKESFPLTVTSAQKNPTAFYLCASSLAAVETQYFGPGTRLLVL.

The V gene is TRBV7-2, the J gene TRBJ2-5; D might be TRBD1 (6 bases). Trimming left V 4 bases short and J 2 bases short, with 14 bases between. CDR3 size: 15 residues. Germline CDR1 SGHTA, CDR2 FQGNSA. DNA of the CDR3: TGTGCCAGCAGCTACACCGGGACAAAACAAGAGACCCAGTACTTC. Amino acids: CASSYTGTKQETQYF. The full variable domain, completed using reference TRBV7-2 and TRBJ2-5, is GAGVSQSPSNKVTEKGKDVELRCDPISGHTALYWYRQSLGQGLEFLIYFQGNSAPDKSGLPSDRFSAERTGGSVSTLTIQRTQQEDSAVYLCASSYTGTKQETQYFGPGTRLLVL.

The chain is built from TRBV7-3 and TRBJ2-5; D is possibly TRBD1 (6 bases). The germline CDR1 and CDR2 sequences are SGHTA and FQGTGA. The CDR3 consists of 14 residues. V lost 5 bases and J lost 3, with 13 bases in between. For the CDR3, the DNA is TGTGCCAGCAGCCCGCAGGCAGGGGAAGAGACCCAGTACTTC. Protein: CASSPQAGEETQYF.

This clone showed up just a few times. This chain joins TRBV25-1 and TRBJ2-2; 8 bases agree with TRBD2. CDR1 and CDR2 (germline): MGHDK, SYGVNS. Trimming cost V 5 bases and J 4 bases; bases outside gene matches: 6. This CDR3 contains 15 residues. The CDR3 DNA reads as TGTGCCAGCAGTAAGACTAGCGCAACCACCGGGGAGCTGTTTTTT. Translation: CASSKTSATTGELFF.

The chain joins TRBV6-1 to TRBJ2-3, with 7 bases fitting TRBD2. Per the germline V gene, CDR1 is MNHNS and CDR2 is SASEGT. The CDR3 sequence is 16 residues long. Trimming cost V 0 bases and J 6 bases; bases outside gene matches: 9. DNA of the CDR3: TGTGCCAGCAGTGAAGCAAGCCGGGGGGTTCCGGATACGCAGTATTTT. Amino acid sequence: CASSEASRGVPDTQYF.

V usage is TRBV7-2 and J usage is TRBJ2-2, with no clear D. V lost 5 bases to trimming and J lost 6 bases, with 7 bases between them. The CDR3 spans 12 residues. CDR1 and CDR2 from the germline V gene are SGHTA and FQGNSA. The CDR3 DNA reads TGTGCCAGCAGCCCTCGGGCCGGGGAGCTGTTTTTT. Translation gives CASSPRAGELFF.

A word on this clone: This same CDR3 is encoded by further DNA sequences in the sample. The chain carries TRBV6-1 and TRBJ2-7; 10 positions agree with TRBD1. J gave up 4 bases and V 1 base, and 4 bases lay outside the gene matches. The CDR3 runs to 15 residues. Germline assignment: CDR1 MNHNS and CDR2 SASEGT. Written as DNA, the CDR3 is TGTGCCAGCAGTGAAGGGACAGGGGGTCCGTACGAGCAGTACTTC. Protein: CASSEGTGGPYEQYF.

The gene calls are TRBV7-9 and TRBJ2-3; TRBD2 is a possible D gene (5 bases). The CDR3 is 13 amino acids. V gave up 5 bases and J gave up 5 bases, with 11 bases separating them. Germline CDR1 is SEHNR and CDR2 is FQNEAQ (reference sequence). The CDR3 protein is CASSTTEGDTQYF. CDR3 bases: TGTGCCAGCAGCACAACTGAGGGAGATACGCAGTATTTT.

The CDR3: CASSLGGGLGADTQYF. In DNA form, the CDR3 reads TGTGCCAGCAGCTTAGGGGGGGGCCTTGGGGCAGATACGCAGTATTTT. The chain recombines TRBV5-6 with TRBJ2-3; the D gene is possibly TRBD2 (7 bases). Germline V gives CDR1 SGHDT, CDR2 YYEEEE. Trimming shortened V by 2 bases and J by 4 bases, and 17 bases separated the two germline ends. The CDR3 length is 16 residues.

This rearrangement joins TRBV19 to TRBJ1-5; TRBD1 matches at 7 bases. Germline CDR1 and CDR2: LNHDA and SQIVND (reference sequence). V trimming: 5 bases; J trimming: 2 bases; junction bases outside the gene matches: 9. The CDR3 loop spans 16 amino acids. The CDR3 nucleotides read TGTGCCAGTAGTCCGACAGGGAAGTTAGGCAATCAGCCCCAGCATTTT. Translation: CASSPTGKLGNQPQHF. The whole variable domain, filled in from reference TRBV19 and TRBJ1-5, reads DGGITQSPKYLFRKEGQNVTLSCEQNLNHDAMYWYRQDPGQGLRLIYYSQIVNDFQKGDIAEGYSVSREKKESFPLTVTSAQKNPTAFYLCASSPTGKLGNQPQHFGDGTRLSIL.